A single sample is the source of the 24 T cell receptor beta chains below, sequenced in a study of T-cell memory formation after mild COVID-19. Using its own MiXCR run on the 5' RACE reads, TCRdb lists one record per CDR3 protein. Among 410,000 or so distinct CDR3 sequences listed, around a quarter were seen once. Sequencing was done on a sample of PBMCs or a T cell subset sorted from them (not recorded which). The receptors shown here come from an adult woman who had mild COVID-19 (a few samples of this study predate the infection). Cell type and time point are not known.

The chain couples TRBV6-6 to TRBJ2-7, with 7 positions matching TRBD1. The CDR3 is 16 residues long. After removal of 5 bases from V and 1 base from J, the junction contained 11 bases not matched to a gene. Looked up from germline, CDR1 is MNHNY and CDR2 is SVGAGI (reference sequence). CDR3 DNA sequence: TGTGCCAGCAGTCAGCCTCTGGGGACAGCATCCTACGAGCAGTACTTC. Residues: CASSQPLGTASYEQYF.

V is TRBV30 and J is TRBJ1-5; D is ambiguous. The CDR3 runs to 13 residues. The V end lost 0 bases, the J end lost 4 bases, and 7 bases lay between the germline ends. From germline, CDR1 is GTSNPN and CDR2 SVGIG (reference sequence). In DNA form, the CDR3 reads TGTGCCTGGAGTGTACAAAGGAATCAGCCCCAGCATTTT. Translated, it gives CAWSVQRNQPQHF.

The J gene is TRBJ1-6, the V gene TRBV5-1; TRBD1 matches 7 bases. CDR1 and CDR2 (germline): SGHRS, YFSETQ. This CDR3 is built from 15 residues. The V and J ends lost 4 bases and 8 bases, in that order; junction bases with no gene match: 9. The CDR3 DNA follows: TGCGCCAGCAGCCCAACGACAGGGCCGGATTCACCCCTCCACTTT. Translating gives CASSPTTGPDSPLHF.

The rearrangement joins TRBV7-8 to TRBJ1-2, with D perhaps matching TRBD1 (5 bases). V was cut by 5 bases and J by 5 bases, with 15 bases left in between. This CDR3 spans 14 amino acids. CDR1 SGHVS and CDR2 FQNEAQ come from the germline V gene. CDR3: CASSQRGARYGYTF. CDR3 DNA: TGTGCCAGCAGCCAGCGAGGGGCTCGGTATGGCTACACCTTC.

In this sample, this clonotype turned up many times. The chain employs TRBV12-3 or TRBV12-4 and TRBJ2-7; a possible D gene is TRBD1 (5 bases). The CDR3 loop spans 14 amino acids. Deletions cut 5 bases from V and 0 bases from J, with 11 bases between. The CDR3 nucleotides are TGTGCCAGCAGTAGACAGCTCTTCTCCTACGAGCAGTACTTC. Protein sequence: CASSRQLFSYEQYF.

In DNA, the CDR3 is TGTGCCAGCAGCCACCGACTAGCGGCCTACAATGAGCAGTTCTTC. It encodes CASSHRLAAYNEQFF. The J gene is TRBJ2-1, the V gene TRBV3-1, with TRBD2 matching over 9 bases. From germline, CDR1 is LGHDT and CDR2 YNNKEL (reference sequence). V lost 3 bases and J lost 2; bases outside the gene matches: 2. This CDR3 spans 15 amino acids.

The rearrangement links TRBV2 to TRBJ2-7, with 11 bases that match TRBD2. The trim removed 7 bases at V and 4 bases at J, leaving 15 bases unmatched. The CDR3 spans 17 residues. Germline V gene data show CDR1 as SNHLY and CDR2 as FYNNEI. CDR3 coding DNA: TGTGCCAGCACTCACCGGTTACCGAGACTAGCGGGATACGAGCAGTACTTC. It translates to CASTHRLPRLAGYEQYF.

The V and J genes are TRBV23-1 and TRBJ1-5, with D tentatively TRBD1 (6 bases). TRBV23-1 belongs to the ORF category, with a function that is uncertain. The CDR3 totals 14 residues. Trimming cost V 7 bases and J 5 bases, with 15 bases left between them. The CDR3 loop reads CASNHQGSDQPQHF. CDR3 in DNA: TGCGCCAGCAATCATCAGGGGTCGGATCAGCCCCAGCATTTT.

This chain links TRBV12-3 or TRBV12-4 with TRBJ2-4; D possibly uses TRBD1 or TRBD2 (7 bases each). V was pared by 7 bases and J by 6 bases, with 16 bases between. This CDR3 is built from 14 residues. The CDR3 DNA reads TGTGCCAGCACCCTGGGAGGGGGCTTAAACATTCAGTACTTC. This gives the protein CASTLGGGLNIQYF.

This chain connects TRBV29-1 to TRBJ2-7; 13 bases fit TRBD2. This CDR3 is 13 amino acids long. The germline V gene has CDR1 SQVTM and CDR2 ANQGSEA. CDR3 DNA sequence: TGCAGTATCGGACTAGCGGGAGCCCCGGTGCAGTACTTC. Its protein product is CSIGLAGAPVQYF.

The chain couples TRBV19 to TRBJ1-1; 7 bases fit TRBD1. Germline CDR1 LNHDA, CDR2 SQIVND (reference sequence). V shed 6 bases, J shed 6 bases, and the junction held 7 bases outside the gene matches. The CDR3 length is 13 residues. The CDR3 nucleotides are TGTGCCAGTAGGCTCACAGGGGAATCTGAAGCTTTCTTT. Translating gives CASRLTGESEAFF. The complete variable domain, with remaining parts taken from reference TRBV19 and TRBJ1-1, reads DGGITQSPKYLFRKEGQNVTLSCEQNLNHDAMYWYRQDPGQGLRLIYYSQIVNDFQKGDIAEGYSVSREKKESFPLTVTSAQKNPTAFYLCASRLTGESEAFFGQGTRLTVV.

This clonotype was counted only a few times. The chain combines TRBV5-1 with TRBJ1-4, with D maybe TRBD1 (6 bases). Trimming shortened V by 1 base and J by 5 bases, and 9 bases separated the two germline ends. Germline loops: CDR1 SGHRS, CDR2 YFSETQ. The CDR3 contains 14 residues. The CDR3 loop reads CASSLTGNNEKLFF. CDR3 DNA sequence: TGCGCCAGCAGCTTGACAGGGAACAATGAAAAACTGTTTTTT.

This clonotype has more than one count but fewer than ten. The V gene is TRBV7-7, the J gene TRBJ2-2; D ambiguous. V was trimmed by 5 bases and J by 0 bases, leaving 7 bases between them. The germline V gene encodes CDR1 SSHAT and CDR2 FNYEAQ (reference sequence). The CDR3 spans 14 residues. The CDR3 sequence is CASSQTPNTGELFF. CDR3 sequence (DNA): TGTGCCAGCAGCCAGACCCCGAACACCGGGGAGCTGTTTTTT.

The sample holds a few counts of this clonotype. J is TRBJ1-1 and V is TRBV3-1, with D maybe TRBD1 (5 bases). The CDR3 covers 14 residues. CDR1 is LGHDT and CDR2 is YNNKEL in the germline V gene (reference sequence). Trimming left V 1 base short and J 0 bases short, with 6 bases between. This CDR3 reads CASSQAGLNTEAFF. The CDR3 DNA reads as TGTGCCAGCAGCCAAGCGGGACTGAACACTGAAGCTTTCTTT.

This chain uses TRBV9 with TRBJ2-5; a weak D match, TRBD2 (5 bases). V shed 0 bases and J shed 3 bases, with 12 bases lying between them. Germline V gene data show CDR1 as SGDLS and CDR2 as YYNGEE. The CDR3 has 15 residues. CDR3 DNA sequence: TGTGCCAGCAGCGTAGGGCTAGCATCCAAAGAGACCCAGTACTTC. Its protein product is CASSVGLASKETQYF. Full variable domain (rest looked up from reference TRBV9 and TRBJ2-5): DSGVTQTPKHLITATGQRVTLRCSPRSGDLSVYWYQQSLDQGLQFLIQYYNGEERAKGNILERFSAQQFPDLHSELNLSSLELGDSALYFCASSVGLASKETQYFGPGTRLLVL.

This sequence joins TRBV5-1 and TRBJ1-6; D not certain. Looked up from germline, CDR1 is SGHRS and CDR2 is YFSETQ. CDR3 length: 13 amino acids. V was trimmed by 0 bases and J by 7 bases, leaving 5 bases between them. The CDR3 bases are TGCGCCAGCAGCTTGGCGGAGAATTCACCCCTCCACTTT. As protein: CASSLAENSPLHF.

The chain combines TRBV30 with TRBJ1-4; D may be TRBD1 (5 bases). This CDR3 spans 15 amino acids. Germline V CDR1 and CDR2: GTSNPN, SVGIG (reference sequence). V gave up 2 bases and J gave up 3 bases, with 13 bases separating them. CDR3 in amino acids: CAWSPGRGSNEKLFF. CDR3 sequence (DNA): TGTGCCTGGAGTCCGGGACGGGGTTCTAATGAAAAACTGTTTTTT.

V is TRBV5-1 and J is TRBJ2-1, with D unresolved. The V gene's germline CDR1 is SGHRS and CDR2 YFSETQ. The CDR3 is 15 residues long. Trimming stripped 0 bases from V and 7 bases from J, with 14 bases between. This chain's CDR3 is CASSLGVGDGNEQFF. The CDR3 DNA is TGCGCCAGCAGCTTGGGTGTAGGCGATGGGAATGAGCAGTTCTTC.

This rearrangement joins TRBV5-4 to TRBJ2-1; 9 nucleotides agree with TRBD2. CDR1 SGHNT and CDR2 YYREEE come from the germline V gene (reference sequence). The CDR3 covers 16 residues. Trimming at V came to 3 bases and at J to 6 bases, leaving 10 bases not matched to a gene. CDR3 loop: CASSWEGLAGGNEQFF. CDR3 DNA: TGTGCCAGCAGCTGGGAGGGACTAGCCGGTGGCAATGAGCAGTTCTTC.

This clonotype was picked up a small number of times. The chain couples TRBV7-2 to TRBJ2-1, with a weak D call TRBD2 (6 bases). Germline V gene sequence: CDR1 SGHTA, CDR2 FQGNSA. The V end lost 6 bases, the J end lost 3 bases, and 15 bases lay between the germline ends. The CDR3 length is 15 residues. The DNA of the CDR3 is TGTGCCAGCAGTGGATCCGGGACTCTCTACAATGAGCAGTTCTTC. Its protein product is CASSGSGTLYNEQFF.

This clonotype was counted a few times. The CDR3 nucleotides read TGTGCCAGCAGCTTATTGGGATCTAGCGGGAGGGCCAATGAGCAGTTCTTC. Its translation: CASSLLGSSGRANEQFF. V gene TRBV7-3 combines with J gene TRBJ2-1; 12 bases map to TRBD2. The CDR3 is 17 residues long. After removal of 2 bases from V and 6 bases from J, the junction contained 8 bases not matched to a gene. Germline V gene lookup returns CDR1 SGHTA and CDR2 FQGTGA.

This clonotype was seen a handful of times. The CDR3 loop reads CASSDTGTGVYEQYF. The CDR3 region has the DNA TGTGCCAGCAGTGACACCGGGACAGGGGTCTACGAGCAGTACTTC. This chain uses TRBV25-1 with TRBJ2-7; 10 bases are a match to TRBD1. The CDR3 contains 15 residues. Trimming removed 3 bases from V and 3 bases from J; junction bases left unmatched: 5. Germline V gives CDR1 MGHDK, CDR2 SYGVNS.

This chain uses TRBV5-1 with TRBJ2-7; 8 nucleotides match TRBD2. The CDR3 covers 14 residues. Germline loops: CDR1 SGHRS, CDR2 YFSETQ. Trimming at V came to 3 bases and at J to 3 bases, leaving 5 bases not matched to a gene. The CDR3 here is CASSSTSGNYEQYF. The CDR3 bases are TGCGCCAGCAGCTCTACTAGCGGAAACTACGAGCAGTACTTC.

The gene calls are TRBV20-1 and TRBJ1-3; maybe TRBD1 (6 bases). V was trimmed by 1 base and J by 2 bases, leaving 6 bases between them. Germline V CDR1 and CDR2: DFQATT, SNEGSKA (reference sequence). The CDR3 is made up of 13 amino acids. This CDR3 is CSARAGAGNTIYF. In DNA form, the CDR3 reads TGCAGTGCTAGAGCAGGGGCTGGAAACACCATATATTTT.